Listed here is a single T cell receptor (beta chain). The antigen remains unidentified. The sample originates from a study of a mutant IDH1 vaccine in newly diagnosed glioma. In the study overall: Treated patients had a mean age of around 40 years and a sex split that was around 60% male and 37.5% female.

V dropped 6 bases and J dropped 0 bases, with 11 bases sitting between them. The CDR3 is 15 amino acids. Per the germline V gene, CDR1 is LNHDA and CDR2 is SQIVND (reference sequence). Only in-frame clones appear in the TCRdb table, and some are missing; sequencing was by immunoSEQ multiplex PCR. This table has 40,000 or so clones, about nine tenths appearing once. Study-level findings and limits: Vaccine-induced immune responses were detected in approximately 93% of patients.

Time point given: baseline, week 1 (first vaccination visit). As to treatment: pre-vaccination baseline after standard-of-care therapy. V usage is TRBV19 and J usage is TRBJ1-4; unclear D gene. The sequencing used PBMCs, collected from a glioma patient treated with radiotherapy, temozolomide or both. The clonotype originates from a man younger than 35 with glioma. CDR3 residues: CASSPRGATNEKLFF. Written as DNA, the CDR3 is TGTGCCAGTAGCCCTCGGGGAGCAACTAATGAAAAACTGTTTTTT.